The sequence of this T cell receptor (beta chain) was determined in a study of T cell repertoires in cytomegalovirus infection (dated by TCRdb to between 2018 and 2020). Regarding the study in general: The peptide stimulations were aimed at well-studied HLA-B-restricted epitopes as well as recently identified HLA-C-restricted CMV epitopes, whose presentation resists viral immunomodulation. Because public TCR beta signatures pointed to carriage of CMV infection together with the matching HLA type, the HLA type of each donor mattered for the analysis. On the study overall, not on this receptor specifically: In both this cohort and an independent roughly 350-donor cohort, the cumulative frequency of public TCR beta family members distinguished carriers of CMV infection plus the relevant HLA type. The ex vivo response was dominated by HLA-C-restricted CMV-specific TCR beta clonotypes, and the single most frequent clonotype in two of eight donors was supplied by these HLA-C-restricted clonotypes.

The treatment or condition label on this specimen signifies: in vitro stimulation with specific CMV peptide epitopes to enrich CMV-specific T cells. TCRdb records Illumina HiSeq 1500 as the sequencer. In TCRdb, the public reads were trimmed at Q25 with fastp and aligned with MiXCR, with productive beta chains retained. Every CDR3 protein is listed once, alongside the most common genes and DNA of its rows. Counted in this sample were some 920,000 distinct CDR3 sequences; under 40% of them appeared once. Around an eighth of the sample is taken by the ten largest. Trimming leaves V shorter by 7 bases and J shorter by 1 base, with the junction holding 10 bases beyond the gene matches. Sequences MGHDK (CDR1) and SYGVNS (CDR2) are obtained from the germline V gene. The CDR3 runs 16 residues from the cysteine to the phenylalanine. Of the read, only the CDR3 DNA is kept; its 48 bases are in frame from base 1.

This clonotype was observed once. Its specific antigen is unknown. Base qualities are not at hand, and no much larger clone is one base apart. A single read is weak support. The sequence links TRBV25-1 to TRBJ1-5, and TRBD1 aligns with 7 junction nucleotides. The clonotype comes from a human donor in good health (CMV status not recorded). Some clones in this sample may be carry-over from other donors' samples. This specimen was cultured CD8+ T cells from PBMCs, taken from culture after CMV antigen stimulation. At the DNA level, the sequence is TGTGCCAGCACCAGATACAGGGGCTTGAGCAATCAGCCCCAGCATTTT. Its protein is CASTRYRGLSNQPQHF.